Listed here are 21 T cell receptor beta chains from one sample, sequenced in a study of blood T cells in healthy people across ages. A second PCR of 7 to 11 cycles used a sample-barcoded 5' primer and a J-beta primer mix. Via MiXCR, TCRdb re-called the 5' RACE reads, giving one row per CDR3 protein. The sample consists of about 1,800,000 distinct CDR3 sequences, 28% of them appearing once. The sequencing sample was made of blood. These receptors came from a woman in her 30s in good health.

The rearrangement joins TRBV20-1 to TRBJ2-4; 7 bases are shared with TRBD2. Germline V gives CDR1 DFQATT, CDR2 SNEGSKA (reference sequence). V lost 5 bases to trimming and J lost 13 bases; unmatched junction nucleotides: 17. The CDR3 has 14 residues. CDR3 nucleotides: TGCAGTGCTTCGACTAGCTACTCCTACAATGAGCAGTACTTC. Protein sequence: CSASTSYSYNEQYF.

J is TRBJ1-1 and V is TRBV27; D may be TRBD1 (5 bases). The CDR3 spans 11 residues. The V gene's germline CDR1 is MNHEY and CDR2 SMNVEV (reference sequence). V shed 6 bases and J shed 6 bases, with 8 bases lying between them. The CDR3: CASRGVAEAFF. CDR3 sequence (DNA): TGTGCCAGCAGGGGGGTAGCTGAAGCTTTCTTT.

This clonotype was seen a few times. The rearrangement joins TRBV7-9 to TRBJ2-3; TRBD1 matches at 8 bases. The V gene's germline CDR1 is SEHNR and CDR2 FQNEAQ (reference sequence). This CDR3 spans 16 amino acids. With V trimmed by 3 bases and J by 2 bases, 7 bases remained unmatched. The CDR3 region has the DNA TGTGCCAGCAGCTTCACCGACAGGGGCCACACAGATACGCAGTATTTT. Amino acid sequence: CASSFTDRGHTDTQYF.

The V gene is TRBV28, the J gene TRBJ1-1, with TRBD1 matching over 7 bases. Germline V gene lookup returns CDR1 MDHEN and CDR2 SYDVKM. The CDR3 sequence is 15 residues long. Trimming cost V 5 bases and J 0 bases; bases outside gene matches: 6. CDR3 nucleotides: TGTGCCAGCAGTCCCCCGGGACAGATGAACACTGAAGCTTTCTTT. Protein sequence: CASSPPGQMNTEAFF.

V gene TRBV9 combines with J gene TRBJ2-1; no firm D call. Trimming removed 3 bases from V and 10 bases from J, with 11 bases in between. Germline V gives CDR1 SGDLS, CDR2 YYNGEE. The CDR3 has 12 amino acids. This CDR3 reads CASSGESLEQFF. DNA for the CDR3: TGTGCCAGCAGCGGCGAGTCGCTAGAGCAGTTCTTC.

This clonotype occurred many times. The rearrangement joins TRBV11-2 to TRBJ2-1; unclear D gene. V was shortened by 3 bases and J by 1 base, with 13 bases between the two germline ends. CDR1 is SGHAT and CDR2 is FQNNGV in the germline V gene. The CDR3 contains 16 residues. As DNA, the CDR3 is TGTGCCAGCAGCTTCGTGGGCGGCCAGTCCTACAATGAGCAGTTCTTC. The encoded protein is CASSFVGGQSYNEQFF.

The chain is built from TRBV4-2 and TRBJ1-3; possibly TRBD1 for D (6 bases). The CDR3 contains 15 residues. Looked up from germline, CDR1 is LGHNA and CDR2 is YNFKEQ. With 3 bases removed from V and 2 bases from J, the gap between germline ends came to 11 bases. CDR3 in amino acids: CASSQPDSAGNTIYF. The CDR3 DNA is TGTGCCAGCAGCCAGCCGGACAGCGCTGGAAACACCATATATTTT.

This clonotype has just a few counts. V usage is TRBV6-2 or TRBV6-3 and J usage is TRBJ1-6; 9 bases are a match to TRBD1. The germline V gene has CDR1 MNHEY and CDR2 SVGEGT. The CDR3 length is 14 residues. Germline trimming cut 6 bases from V and 10 bases from J; bases unmatched to any gene: 7. CDR3 residues: CASRNDRGGSPLHF. The CDR3 nucleotides read TGTGCCAGCAGAAACGACAGGGGGGGGTCACCCCTCCACTTT.

This clonotype was observed a few times. The chain combines TRBV7-9 with TRBJ2-7, with D perhaps matching TRBD1 (5 bases). V was cut by 5 bases and J by 5 bases, with 16 bases left in between. The CDR3 extends over 14 amino acids. CDR1 is SEHNR and CDR2 is FQNEAQ in the germline V gene (reference sequence). CDR3 sequence (DNA): TGTGCCAGCAGCCCCGGTGGGGCTATCCACGAGCAGTACTTC. Residues: CASSPGGAIHEQYF.

The table lists this clonotype with many counts. The rearrangement joins TRBV20-1 to TRBJ2-5; 8 bases match TRBD2. The trim removed 5 bases at V and 3 bases at J, leaving 11 bases unmatched. The CDR3 contains 15 residues. Germline-derived CDR1 and CDR2 are DFQATT and SNEGSKA (reference sequence). The CDR3 DNA is TGCAGTGCTGGTGATGGGACTAGTGACGAAGAGACCCAGTACTTC. Its protein is CSAGDGTSDEETQYF.

In this sample, this clonotype turned up many times. The chain is built from TRBV12-3 or TRBV12-4 and TRBJ2-5, with 7 positions matching TRBD2. The CDR3 length is 17 residues. V trimming: 1 base; J trimming: 1 base; junction bases outside the gene matches: 9. As DNA, the CDR3 is TGTGCCAGCAGTTTAGGACGGGGCAGCGGGGCCCAAGAGACCCAGTACTTC. Its protein is CASSLGRGSGAQETQYF.

The rearrangement links TRBV4-1 to TRBJ2-5; D is perhaps TRBD1 (6 bases). Looked up from germline, CDR1 is MGHRA and CDR2 is YSYEKL. The CDR3 totals 12 residues. The V end was cut by 2 bases, the J end by 13 bases, with 14 bases between. This chain's CDR3 is CASSQQGNERYF. As DNA, the CDR3 is TGCGCCAGCAGCCAACAGGGGAATGAGCGGTACTTC.

The V and J genes are TRBV5-1 and TRBJ2-3; D unresolved. CDR3 length: 15 residues. The V and J ends lost 4 bases and 4 bases respectively, with 16 bases between them. Germline V gene data show CDR1 as SGHRS and CDR2 as YFSETQ. CDR3 in amino acids: CASSGPLGSADTQYF. The CDR3 DNA sequence: TGCGCCAGCAGCGGACCCCTAGGATCCGCAGATACGCAGTATTTT. Looking up the rest from reference TRBV5-1 and TRBJ2-3 gives the full variable domain: KAGVTQTPRYLIKTRGQQVTLSCSPISGHRSVSWYQQTPGQGLQFLFEYFSETQRNKGNFPGRFSGRQFSNSRSEMNVSTLELGDSALYLCASSGPLGSADTQYFGPGTRLTVL.

In DNA, the CDR3 is TGTGCCAGCAGTTACTCCCCCGGGGCGCGGGAGACCCAGTACTTC. Its protein product is CASSYSPGARETQYF. This rearrangement joins TRBV6-6 to TRBJ2-5; D tentatively fits TRBD1 or TRBD2 (5 bases each). This CDR3 has 15 amino acids. CDR1 and CDR2 (germline): MNHNY, SVGAGI (reference sequence). Trimming shortened V by 0 bases and J by 5 bases, and 13 bases separated the two germline ends.

This clonotype was detected once. The gene calls are TRBV27 and TRBJ1-3, with TRBD1 as a possible D gene (5 bases). The CDR3 is made up of 15 amino acids. V was cut by 3 bases and J by 4 bases, with 13 bases left in between. The germline gives CDR1 MNHEY, CDR2 SMNVEV (reference sequence). CDR3 region: CASSFNGQGGNTIYF. Here the CDR3 DNA reads TGTGCCAGCAGTTTTAACGGCCAGGGAGGAAACACCATATATTTT.

This clonotype was seen a few times. The chain combines TRBV20-1 with TRBJ1-5, with D possibly being TRBD1 (6 bases). This CDR3 is built from 14 residues. V shed 6 bases and J shed 2 bases, with 14 bases lying between them. CDR1 is DFQATT and CDR2 is SNEGSKA in the germline V gene (reference sequence). Here the CDR3 DNA reads TGCAGTGCGTACAGGGCTGGGGGCAATCAGCCCCAGCATTTT. Translating it yields CSAYRAGGNQPQHF.

In this sample, this clonotype turned up a few times. This CDR3 is CASEGQGTYEQYF. The CDR3, as DNA: TGTGCCAGTGAGGGACAGGGAACCTACGAGCAGTACTTC. The chain couples TRBV6-6 to TRBJ2-7; 9 nucleotides match TRBD1. The length of the CDR3 is 13 residues. Germline loops: CDR1 MNHNY, CDR2 SVGAGI (reference sequence). The V segment lost 9 bases and the J segment 2 bases; nucleotides outside the gene matches: 5.

The rearrangement joins TRBV12-3 or TRBV12-4 to TRBJ1-4, with D possibly matching TRBD1 (5 bases). Trimming removed 5 bases from V and 5 bases from J, with 15 bases in between. CDR3 length: 15 amino acids. The CDR3 region is CASSRRDRPNEKLFF. In DNA form, the CDR3 reads TGTGCCAGCAGTCGACGGGACCGTCCCAATGAAAAACTGTTTTTT.

This clonotype was recorded a few times. The rearrangement uses TRBV12-3 or TRBV12-4 and TRBJ1-4; D uncertain. This CDR3 is built from 12 residues. The V end was cut by 2 bases, the J end by 10 bases, with 8 bases between. CDR3 bases: TGTGCCAGCAGTTTATTTAGTGGAAAACTGTTTTTT. Encoded protein: CASSLFSGKLFF.

This sequence joins TRBV7-6 and TRBJ2-1, with 11 positions matching TRBD2. The DNA end is a closer match to TRBJ2-7, so the J assignment may be wrong. The germline gives CDR1 SGHVS, CDR2 FNYEAQ. The CDR3 runs 18 residues. The CDR3 DNA sequence: TGTGCCAGCAGCCCTCAGACTAGCGGGATGTCCTCCTACAATGAGCAGTACTTC. It yields the protein CASSPQTSGMSSYNEQYF.

The table lists this clonotype with many counts. This chain uses TRBV10-3 with TRBJ2-1; D may be TRBD1 (7 bases). Germline V lookup: CDR1 ENHRY, CDR2 SYGVKD. The ends were cut back, 1 base at V and 9 bases at J, with 13 bases in the middle. The CDR3 extends over 14 amino acids. The CDR3 region is CAISEWQGEVEQFF. As DNA, the CDR3 is TGTGCCATCAGTGAGTGGCAGGGGGAGGTTGAGCAGTTCTTC.